This section outlines one TCR beta chain sequence together with its context. What this receptor recognizes is not known. The input lacks base qualities; no much larger clone sits a single base away. This entry belongs to a study of blood T cell repertoires in COVID-19 (dated by TCRdb to 2018 to 2021). In the study overall: Samples covering the acute and convalescent phases of COVID-19 were provided by collaborators in the United States, Italy and Spain. Subjects who had been exposed to COVID-19, were actively infected with it, or had recovered from it provided the deeply sampled blood TCRbeta repertoires that made up the dataset. The repertoires were made available in a free public database intended to serve as a resource for research on the immune response to SARS-CoV-2. The sample metadata nearly always contained a de-identified subject ID, COVID-19 status, age in years and sex. The prospective study material was composed of cDNA or gDNA derived from T cells, B-cell-depleted T cells, or PBMCs. Samples came from the ongoing ImmuneRACE study (first 160 participants) plus 1,254 subjects from 6 global collaborators. Where available, HLA class I and class II types were taken from metadata supplied by the sample provider and were not determined by assay-based typing. What the work shows at the level of the full study, not this receptor alone: How much clinical and demographic metadata was included differed by source and by participant, and the metadata was provided uncurated.

The immunoSEQ Assay, a bias-controlled multiplex PCR, was used to amplify TCRbeta CDR3 regions from genomic DNA. Turning to the authors' computational methods: The number of nucleated cells in each sample was estimated from the amplification of reference gene primers within the assay. To quantify the absolute abundance of each unique TCRbeta CDR3 rearrangement, sequence reads were collapsed and filtered. For each sample, productive Simpson clonality was calculated by taking the square root of Simpson's diversity index across productive rearrangements. TCRdb carries this immuneACCESS record with in-frame sequences only. Its versions omit some clonotypes, under half of them owing to an unresolved V gene in the studies checked, with the rest unexplained. From that table come the V and J calls and clone size; the DNA was used to work out D and trimming. In this sample the table shows hundreds of thousands of clones, more than 70% of which occur a single time. The biggest ten clones account for about 1.5% of the sample.

Via the germline V gene, CDR1 is MGHDK and CDR2 SYGVNS. From the cysteine up to the phenylalanine, the CDR3 has a length of 14 residues. This entry keeps only the CDR3 DNA: 42 bases, framed from base 1. Between the V and J ends, shortened by 5 bases and 4 bases respectively, the junction contains 11 bases. Participants in the prospective study were enrolled through a virtual design, were aged roughly 18 to 95 years, and lived in roughly 26 United States geographic areas. In the prospective study, participants were assigned to cohorts based on the clinical history participants reported in a screening survey and a study questionnaire. A participant counted as exposed if, within 2 weeks of entering the study, that participant had been in contact with someone who had a PCR-confirmed or clinician-diagnosed COVID-19 case. In the prospective study, mobile phlebotomists collected whole blood, serum and a nasopharyngeal or oropharyngeal swab from each participant. Prospective study participants could optionally give additional blood draws and questionnaires over a 2-month period. Before DNA extraction, prospective study blood samples were shipped either frozen or at room temperature.

The clonotype was recovered from a woman between 18 and 29 years old who had been exposed to COVID-19. This receptor chain uses TRBV25-1 and TRBJ1-4; TRBD1 is a possible D gene, resting on 6 matching bases. Sequencing was carried out using PBMCs or T cells enriched from blood (not recorded which). CDR3 protein: CASSYGQLNEKLFF. The DNA is as follows: TGTGCCAGCAGTTATGGACAGCTTAATGAAAAACTGTTTTTT.